The 21 T cell receptor beta chains below were found in one sample sequenced in a study of siplizumab effects on memory and regulatory T cells. Generated by immunoSEQ multiplex PCR, the TCRdb table keeps only in-frame clones and is missing some. The table includes around 100,000 clones, 94% detected once. The sequenced material came from non-Treg CD4+ T cells sorted from blood. The receptors derive from a human donor in good health.

The chain employs TRBV5-1 and TRBJ2-5, with a possible D match to TRBD2 (5 bases). The CDR3 sequence is 16 residues long. Germline V lookup: CDR1 SGHRS, CDR2 YFSETQ. V dropped 0 bases and J dropped 4 bases, with 16 bases sitting between them. The CDR3, as DNA: TGCGCCAGCAGCTTGGCAGCGGCAGGCGGAGGAGAGACCCAGTACTTC. Its translation is CASSLAAAGGGETQYF. The whole variable domain, filled in from reference TRBV5-1 and TRBJ2-5, reads KAGVTQTPRYLIKTRGQQVTLSCSPISGHRSVSWYQQTPGQGLQFLFEYFSETQRNKGNFPGRFSGRQFSNSRSEMNVSTLELGDSALYLCASSLAAAGGGETQYFGPGTRLLVL.

J is TRBJ2-7 and V is TRBV18; TRBD2 matches 12 bases. The CDR3 contains 15 residues. J gave up 1 base and V 6 bases, and 4 bases lay outside the gene matches. In germline, CDR1 is KGHSH, CDR2 LQKENI. This chain's CDR3 is CASSLGTSGSYEQYF. CDR3 coding DNA: TGTGCCAGCTCCCTAGGGACTAGCGGGTCCTACGAGCAGTACTTC.

The chain carries TRBV28 and TRBJ2-4; the D is unclear. Trimming shortened V by 3 bases and J by 7 bases, and 13 bases separated the two germline ends. CDR1 and CDR2 (germline): MDHEN, SYDVKM. The CDR3 contains 14 residues. CDR3 region: CASSFLREPNIQYF. CDR3 DNA: TGTGCCAGCAGTTTCCTTCGAGAGCCGAACATTCAGTACTTC.

The chain couples TRBV9 to TRBJ2-2; D not resolved. This CDR3 comprises 15 residues. Germline CDR1 and CDR2: SGDLS and YYNGEE. Trimming removed 4 bases at V and 0 bases at J, with 10 bases between. The CDR3 DNA reads TGTGCCAGCAGCCCCGCTGGAGCGAACACCGGGGAGCTGTTTTTT. It is translated as CASSPAGANTGELFF.

The genes are TRBV5-1 and TRBJ1-1, with unresolved D. Trimming took off 3 bases at V and 1 base at J, with 13 bases between the two ends. The CDR3 runs to 15 residues. From germline, CDR1 is SGHRS and CDR2 YFSETQ. The CDR3 spells CASSSGGLGNTEAFF. The CDR3 coding sequence is TGCGCCAGCAGCTCCGGCGGGTTGGGGAACACTGAAGCTTTCTTT.

This clone was found once. The chain couples TRBV19 to TRBJ2-5; 7 bases line up with TRBD1. V shed 6 bases and J 3 bases; nucleotides not matched to a gene: 4. Germline assignment: CDR1 LNHDA and CDR2 SQIVND (reference sequence). CDR3 length equals 13 residues. This CDR3 is CASSGDREETQYF. DNA for the CDR3: TGTGCCAGTAGCGGGGACAGAGAAGAGACCCAGTACTTC. Based on the CDR3 plus reference TRBV19 and TRBJ2-5, the full variable domain is DGGITQSPKYLFRKEGQNVTLSCEQNLNHDAMYWYRQDPGQGLRLIYYSQIVNDFQKGDIAEGYSVSREKKESFPLTVTSAQKNPTAFYLCASSGDREETQYFGPGTRLLVL.

This clone came up once. The gene calls are TRBV18 and TRBJ1-6; D uncertain. Germline loops: CDR1 KGHSH, CDR2 LQKENI. The CDR3 has 15 amino acids. V was clipped by 4 bases and J by 5 bases, with 12 bases between them. CDR3 amino acids: CASSLYRDNNSPLHF. In DNA, the CDR3 is TGTGCCAGCTCACTATACCGGGATAATAATTCACCCCTCCACTTT.

The rearrangement joins TRBV19 to TRBJ1-1; TRBD1 might be the D (6 bases). Trimming removed 7 bases from V and 7 bases from J, with 22 bases in between. CDR1 and CDR2 from the germline V gene are LNHDA and SQIVND (reference sequence). This CDR3 has 15 residues. CDR3 residues: CASTKQGLSSGEAFF. CDR3 sequence (DNA): TGTGCCAGTACAAAGCAGGGGTTATCGAGTGGTGAAGCTTTCTTT.

This chain connects TRBV18 to TRBJ2-3; D is uncertain. Germline V gene sequence: CDR1 KGHSH, CDR2 LQKENI. V lost 4 bases to trimming and J lost 6 bases, with 20 bases between them. The CDR3 is made up of 16 amino acids. The CDR3 DNA sequence: TGTGCCAGCTCACTCAGCTATCTGATTAGGGCGGATACGCAGTATTTT. Protein sequence: CASSLSYLIRADTQYF. The full variable domain, with the rest looked up from reference TRBV18 and TRBJ2-3, is NAGVMQNPRHLVRRRGQEARLRCSPMKGHSHVYWYRQLPEEGLKFMVYLQKENIIDESGMPKERFSAEFPKEGPSILRIQQVVRGDSAAYFCASSLSYLIRADTQYFGPGTRLTVL.

The chain employs TRBV19 and TRBJ2-5, with D perhaps TRBD1 or TRBD2 (6 bases each). The length of the CDR3 is 13 residues. The germline gives CDR1 LNHDA, CDR2 SQIVND (reference sequence). The germline V and J ends were trimmed by 6 bases and 2 bases, with 10 bases remaining between them. DNA of the CDR3: TGTGCCAGTAGGAGGAGGGGGCAAGAGACCCAGTACTTC. It encodes CASRRRGQETQYF.

This sequence joins TRBV7-3 and TRBJ2-1; perhaps D is TRBD1 or TRBD2 (6 bases each). CDR1 is SGHTA, CDR2 FQGTGA, per germline. Deletions cut 8 bases from V and 7 bases from J, with 18 bases between. The CDR3 is made up of 14 amino acids. The CDR3 is CASQYRAGMNEQFF. DNA of the CDR3: TGTGCCAGCCAGTACAGGGCGGGGATGAATGAGCAGTTCTTC.

The chain's CDR3 is CASSQELYGYTF. As DNA, the CDR3 is TGTGCCAGCAGCCAAGAACTTTATGGCTACACCTTC. The chain links TRBV14 to TRBJ1-2; D gene ambiguous. The V gene lost 0 bases and the J gene lost 5 bases, with 4 bases spanning the gap. CDR3 length: 12 residues. Germline lookup yields CDR1 SGHDN and CDR2 FVKESK.

The chain has TRBV28 and TRBJ2-7; tentative D call: TRBD2 (6 bases). Germline CDR1 and CDR2: MDHEN and SYDVKM. V was clipped by 3 bases and J by 1 base, with 7 bases between them. The CDR3 length is 13 residues. The CDR3 DNA reads TGTGCCAGCAGTTTTGGGGGGTCCTACGAGCAGTACTTC. Encoded protein: CASSFGGSYEQYF.

This rearrangement joins TRBV4-2 to TRBJ2-3; possibly TRBD2 for D (6 bases). CDR3 size: 16 residues. With 2 bases removed from V and 3 bases from J, the gap between germline ends came to 15 bases. The V gene's germline CDR1 is LGHNA and CDR2 YNFKEQ. CDR3 bases: TGTGCCAGCAGCCAACCGCGCGGGGATCGTACAGATACGCAGTATTTT. Translating it yields CASSQPRGDRTDTQYF.

The chain is built from TRBV2 and TRBJ2-7; D may be TRBD1 (5 bases). Per germline, CDR1 SNHLY and CDR2 FYNNEI. This CDR3 comprises 16 residues. V lost 3 bases and J 6 bases, leaving 21 bases between the germline ends. CDR3: CASSDPWTRRTGEQYF. In nucleotides, the CDR3 is TGTGCCAGCAGTGATCCTTGGACACGGAGAACAGGCGAGCAGTACTTC.

Turning to this clone: At one end, the junction sequence differs from germline, possibly due to a read error. The V and J genes are TRBV7-7 and TRBJ2-5; D may be TRBD2 (6 bases). The J call could be wrong; TRBJ2-7 is a better fit for the DNA end. The CDR3 length is 13 residues. CDR1 SSHAT and CDR2 FNYEAQ come from the germline V gene (reference sequence). CDR3 nucleotide sequence: TGTGCTAGCAGCGCCGGGACTGGCTACGAGCAGTACTTC. Its protein is CASSAGTGYEQYF.

The chain recombines TRBV5-1 with TRBJ2-7; TRBD2 is a possible D gene (7 bases). CDR1 and CDR2 from the germline V gene are SGHRS and YFSETQ. The V end lost 0 bases, the J end lost 4 bases, and 11 bases lay between the germline ends. This CDR3 has 14 residues. CDR3: CASSLVRGPYEQYF. The CDR3, as DNA: TGCGCCAGCAGCTTGGTGCGGGGGCCTTACGAGCAGTACTTC.

The V and J genes are TRBV21-1 and TRBJ2-7; TRBD2 is the table's D call and was not checked against the DNA. TRBV21-1 is labeled a pseudogene. The CDR3 is 13 residues long. In DNA form, the CDR3 reads TGTGCCAGCAGCAAAAAATCGTCCTACGAGCAGTACTTC. The encoded protein is CASSKKSSYEQYF.

The CDR3 region is CASSPYWAGTSTDTQYF. CDR3 in DNA: TGTGCCAGCAGCCCGTATTGGGCCGGGACAAGTACAGATACGCAGTATTTT. The rearrangement links TRBV13 to TRBJ2-3; the D gene is possibly TRBD1 (6 bases). This CDR3 has 17 residues. From germline, CDR1 is PRHDT and CDR2 FYEKMQ (reference sequence). Trimming removed 5 bases from V and 3 bases from J, with 21 bases in between.

The chain links TRBV9 to TRBJ2-1, with D maybe TRBD2 (6 bases). V was trimmed by 4 bases and J by 11 bases, leaving 25 bases between them. CDR1 is SGDLS and CDR2 is YYNGEE in the germline V gene. This CDR3 comprises 16 residues. The CDR3 region is CASSSPHLQSSVKQFF. DNA for the CDR3: TGTGCCAGCAGCTCCCCCCACCTCCAATCTAGCGTAAAGCAGTTCTTC.

The chain uses TRBV18 and TRBJ2-1; a weak D match, TRBD2 (6 bases). CDR3 length equals 17 residues. Germline loops: CDR1 KGHSH, CDR2 LQKENI. Trimming removed 3 bases from V and 5 bases from J, with 20 bases in between. The DNA of the CDR3 is TGTGCCAGCTCACCCGCGGGGTCACCTGTGGGCAACAATGAGCAGTTCTTC. The encoded protein is CASSPAGSPVGNNEQFF.